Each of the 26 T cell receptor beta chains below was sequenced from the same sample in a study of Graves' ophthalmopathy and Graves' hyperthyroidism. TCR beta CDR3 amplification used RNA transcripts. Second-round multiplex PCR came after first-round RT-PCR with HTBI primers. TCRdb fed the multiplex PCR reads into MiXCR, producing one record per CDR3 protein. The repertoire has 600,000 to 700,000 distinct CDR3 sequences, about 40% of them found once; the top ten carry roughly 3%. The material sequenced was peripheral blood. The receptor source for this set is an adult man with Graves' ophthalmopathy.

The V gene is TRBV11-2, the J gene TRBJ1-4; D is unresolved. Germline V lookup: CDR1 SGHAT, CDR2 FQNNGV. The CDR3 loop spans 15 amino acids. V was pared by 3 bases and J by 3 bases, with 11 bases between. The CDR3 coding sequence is TGTGCCAGCAGCTTGGCTATCGCGGCTAATGAAAAACTGTTTTTT. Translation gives CASSLAIAANEKLFF.

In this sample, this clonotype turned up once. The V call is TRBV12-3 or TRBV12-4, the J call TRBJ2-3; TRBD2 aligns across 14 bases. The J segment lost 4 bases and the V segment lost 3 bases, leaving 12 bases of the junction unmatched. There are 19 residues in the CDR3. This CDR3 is CASSLDYRRLAGGADTQYF. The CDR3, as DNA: TGTGCCAGCAGTTTGGATTATAGGCGACTAGCGGGAGGGGCAGATACGCAGTATTTT.

CDR3 sequence (DNA): TGTGCCAGCAGTGACCGCACCTCCATCTTGGGGGGCTACACCTTC. It is translated as CASSDRTSILGGYTF. This chain links TRBV2 with TRBJ1-2; D unresolved. The CDR3 length is 15 residues. Germline CDR1 SNHLY, CDR2 FYNNEI. The V end was cut by 3 bases, the J end by 8 bases, with 19 bases between.

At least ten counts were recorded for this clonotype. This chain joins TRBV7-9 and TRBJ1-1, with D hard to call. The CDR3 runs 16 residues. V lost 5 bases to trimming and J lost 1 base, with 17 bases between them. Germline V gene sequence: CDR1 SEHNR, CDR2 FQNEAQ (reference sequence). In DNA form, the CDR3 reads TGTGCCAGCAGCCTCCCGGTGGGGTCCTCGAACACTGAAGCTTTCTTT. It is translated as CASSLPVGSSNTEAFF.

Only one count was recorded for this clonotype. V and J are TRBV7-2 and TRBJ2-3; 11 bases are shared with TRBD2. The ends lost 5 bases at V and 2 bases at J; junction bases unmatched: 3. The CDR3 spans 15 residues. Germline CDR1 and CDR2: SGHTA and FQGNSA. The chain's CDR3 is CASSHSGGVTDTQYF. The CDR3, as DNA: TGTGCCAGCAGCCATAGCGGGGGGGTCACAGATACGCAGTATTTT.

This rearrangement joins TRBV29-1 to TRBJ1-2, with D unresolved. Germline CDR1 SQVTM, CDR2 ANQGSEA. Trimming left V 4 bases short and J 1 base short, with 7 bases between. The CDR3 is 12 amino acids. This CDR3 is CSVGGNNYGYTF. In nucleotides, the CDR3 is TGCAGCGTTGGAGGGAATAACTATGGCTACACCTTC.

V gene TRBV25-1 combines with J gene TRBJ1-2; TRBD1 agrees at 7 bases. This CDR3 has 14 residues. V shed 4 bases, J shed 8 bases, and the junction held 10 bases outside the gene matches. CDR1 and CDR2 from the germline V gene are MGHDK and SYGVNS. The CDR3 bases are TGTGCCAGCAGTGGACAGGGTAGGAAGTCGGGCTACACCTTC. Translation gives CASSGQGRKSGYTF.

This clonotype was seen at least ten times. In DNA form, the CDR3 reads TGTGCCAGCAGCTTGGGGACGACTTACAGCCAAGAGACCCAGTACTTC. This encodes CASSLGTTYSQETQYF. The gene calls are TRBV5-4 and TRBJ2-5; no firm D call. Germline CDR1 reads SGHNT; CDR2 reads YYREEE (reference sequence). The CDR3 consists of 16 residues. V was trimmed by 0 bases and J by 1 base, leaving 13 bases between them. The whole variable domain, remainder taken from reference TRBV5-4 and TRBJ2-5, is ETGVTQSPTHLIKTRGQQVTLRCSSQSGHNTVSWYQQALGQGPQFIFQYYREEENGRGNFPPRFSGLQFPNYSSELNVNALELDDSALYLCASSLGTTYSQETQYFGPGTRLLVL.

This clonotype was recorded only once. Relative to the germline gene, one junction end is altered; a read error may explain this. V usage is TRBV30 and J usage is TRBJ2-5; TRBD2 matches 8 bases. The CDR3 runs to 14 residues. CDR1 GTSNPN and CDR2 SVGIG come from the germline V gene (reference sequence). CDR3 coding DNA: TGTGCCTGGGGTGTGGTAGCGGGGCAAGAGACCCAGTACTTC. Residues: CAWGVVAGQETQYF.

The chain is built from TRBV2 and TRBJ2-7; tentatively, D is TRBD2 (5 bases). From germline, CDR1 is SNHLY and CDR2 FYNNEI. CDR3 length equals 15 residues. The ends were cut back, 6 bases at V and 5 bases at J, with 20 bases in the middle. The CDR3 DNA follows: TGTGCCAGCAGGGATACTAGAATTTCCCGTGACGAGCAGTACTTC. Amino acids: CASRDTRISRDEQYF.

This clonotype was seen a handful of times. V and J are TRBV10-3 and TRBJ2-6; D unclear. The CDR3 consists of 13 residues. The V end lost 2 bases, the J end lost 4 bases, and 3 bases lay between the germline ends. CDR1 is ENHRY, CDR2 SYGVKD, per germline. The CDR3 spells CAISEPGANVLTF. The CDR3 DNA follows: TGTGCCATCAGTGAGCCGGGGGCCAACGTCCTGACTTTC.

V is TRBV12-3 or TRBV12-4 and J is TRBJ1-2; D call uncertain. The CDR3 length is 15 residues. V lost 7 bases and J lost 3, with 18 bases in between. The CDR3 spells CASNKGSRPHYGYTF. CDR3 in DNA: TGTGCCAGCAACAAAGGTAGCAGGCCGCACTATGGCTACACCTTC.

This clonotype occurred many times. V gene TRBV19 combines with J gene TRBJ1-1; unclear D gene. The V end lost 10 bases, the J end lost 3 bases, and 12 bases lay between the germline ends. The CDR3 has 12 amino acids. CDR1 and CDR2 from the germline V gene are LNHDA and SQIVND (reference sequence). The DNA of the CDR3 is TGTGCCACAAGGACGGAACACACTGAAGCTTTCTTT. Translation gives CATRTEHTEAFF.

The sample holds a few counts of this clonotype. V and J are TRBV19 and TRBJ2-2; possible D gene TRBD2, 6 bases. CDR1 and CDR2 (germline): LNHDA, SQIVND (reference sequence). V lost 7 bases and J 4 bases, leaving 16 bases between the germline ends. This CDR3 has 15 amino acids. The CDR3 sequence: CASTEGLVGTGELFF. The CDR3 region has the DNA TGTGCCAGTACGGAGGGGCTAGTGGGCACCGGGGAGCTGTTTTTT. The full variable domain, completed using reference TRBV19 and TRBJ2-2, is DGGITQSPKYLFRKEGQNVTLSCEQNLNHDAMYWYRQDPGQGLRLIYYSQIVNDFQKGDIAEGYSVSREKKESFPLTVTSAQKNPTAFYLCASTEGLVGTGELFFGEGSRLTVL.

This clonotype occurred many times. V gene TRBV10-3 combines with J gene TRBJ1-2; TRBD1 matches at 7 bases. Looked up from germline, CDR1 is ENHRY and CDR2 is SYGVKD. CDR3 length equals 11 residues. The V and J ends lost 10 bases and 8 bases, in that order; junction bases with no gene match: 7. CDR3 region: CATEGQDGYTF. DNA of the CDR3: TGTGCCACCGAAGGACAGGACGGCTACACCTTC.

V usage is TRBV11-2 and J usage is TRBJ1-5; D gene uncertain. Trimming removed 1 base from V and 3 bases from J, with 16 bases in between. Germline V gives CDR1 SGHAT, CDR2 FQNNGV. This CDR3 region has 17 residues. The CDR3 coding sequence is TGTGCCAGCAGCTTAGTAGGGAATTTGGGAGCCAATCAGCCCCAGCATTTT. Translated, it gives CASSLVGNLGANQPQHF.

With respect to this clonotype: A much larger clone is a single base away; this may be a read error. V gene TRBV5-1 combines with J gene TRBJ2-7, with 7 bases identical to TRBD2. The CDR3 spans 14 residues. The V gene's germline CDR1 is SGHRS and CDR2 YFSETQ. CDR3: CASSLGTTSHEQYF. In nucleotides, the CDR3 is TGCGCCAGCAGCCTCGGGACTACCTCCCACGAGCAGTACTTC.

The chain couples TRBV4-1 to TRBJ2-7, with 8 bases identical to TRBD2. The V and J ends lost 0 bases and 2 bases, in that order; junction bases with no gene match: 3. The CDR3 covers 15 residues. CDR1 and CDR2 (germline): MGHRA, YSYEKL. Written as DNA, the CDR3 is TGCGCCAGCAGCCAAGAGCGCGGGAGGACCTACGAGCAGTACTTC. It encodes CASSQERGRTYEQYF.

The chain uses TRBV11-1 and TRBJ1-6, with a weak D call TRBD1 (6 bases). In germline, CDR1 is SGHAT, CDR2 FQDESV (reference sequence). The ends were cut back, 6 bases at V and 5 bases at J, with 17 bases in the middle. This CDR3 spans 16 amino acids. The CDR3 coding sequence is TGTGCCAGCAGTCGGTCCTCAGGGGTTGATAATTCACCCCTCCACTTT. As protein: CASSRSSGVDNSPLHF.

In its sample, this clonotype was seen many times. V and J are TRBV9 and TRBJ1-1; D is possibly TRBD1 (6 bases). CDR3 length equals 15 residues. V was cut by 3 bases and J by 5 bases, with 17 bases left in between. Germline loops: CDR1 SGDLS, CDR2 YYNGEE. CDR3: CASSEGGGLRTEAFF. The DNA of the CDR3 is TGTGCCAGCAGCGAGGGGGGTGGCCTTCGGACTGAAGCTTTCTTT.

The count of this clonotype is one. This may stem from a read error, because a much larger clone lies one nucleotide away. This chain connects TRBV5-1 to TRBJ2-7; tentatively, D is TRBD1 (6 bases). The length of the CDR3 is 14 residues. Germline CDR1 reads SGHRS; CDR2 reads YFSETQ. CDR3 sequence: CAGSPGQETHEQYF. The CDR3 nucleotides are TGCGCCGGCAGCCCGGGACAAGAGACCCACGAGCAGTACTTC.

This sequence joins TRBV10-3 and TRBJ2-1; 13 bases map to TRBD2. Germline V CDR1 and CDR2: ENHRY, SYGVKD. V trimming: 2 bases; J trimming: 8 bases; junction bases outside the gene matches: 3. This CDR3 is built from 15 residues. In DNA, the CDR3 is TGTGCCATCAGTGAGGGGACTAGCGGGACTCATGAGCAGTTCTTC. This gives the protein CAISEGTSGTHEQFF.

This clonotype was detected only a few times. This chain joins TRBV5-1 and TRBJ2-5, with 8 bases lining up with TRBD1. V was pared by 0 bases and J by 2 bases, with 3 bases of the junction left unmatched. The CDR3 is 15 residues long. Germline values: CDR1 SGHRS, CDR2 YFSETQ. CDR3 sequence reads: CASSLAGQVQETQYF. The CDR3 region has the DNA TGCGCCAGCAGCTTGGCGGGACAGGTACAAGAGACCCAGTACTTC. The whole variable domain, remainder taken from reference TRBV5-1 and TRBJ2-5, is KAGVTQTPRYLIKTRGQQVTLSCSPISGHRSVSWYQQTPGQGLQFLFEYFSETQRNKGNFPGRFSGRQFSNSRSEMNVSTLELGDSALYLCASSLAGQVQETQYFGPGTRLLVL.

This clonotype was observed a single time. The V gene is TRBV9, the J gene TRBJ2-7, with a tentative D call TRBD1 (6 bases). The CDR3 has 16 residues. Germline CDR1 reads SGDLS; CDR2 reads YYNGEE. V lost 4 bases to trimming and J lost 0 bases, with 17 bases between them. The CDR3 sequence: CASSPTLTGYSYEQYF. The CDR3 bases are TGTGCCAGCAGCCCCACTCTGACAGGTTACTCCTACGAGCAGTACTTC.

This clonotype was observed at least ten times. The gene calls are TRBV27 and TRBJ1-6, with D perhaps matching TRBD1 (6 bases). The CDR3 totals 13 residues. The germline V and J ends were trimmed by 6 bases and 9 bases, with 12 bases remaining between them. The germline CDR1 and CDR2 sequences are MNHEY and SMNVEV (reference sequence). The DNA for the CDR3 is TGTGCCAGCAGACAGGGTTGGAGTTCACCCCTCCACTTT. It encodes CASRQGWSSPLHF.

The CDR3 is CASRRGTGGGQPQYF. The CDR3 DNA reads as TGTGCCAGCAGACGAGGGACAGGGGGAGGTCAGCCCCAGTACTTC. The rearrangement joins TRBV7-3 to TRBJ2-5; 11 nucleotides line up with TRBD1. Trimming removed 6 bases from V and 9 bases from J; junction bases left unmatched: 12. The CDR3 totals 15 residues. The V gene's germline CDR1 is SGHTA and CDR2 FQGTGA.